The rows below give T cell receptor beta chains drawn from one sample of a study of blood T cells in healthy people across ages. TCRdb reprocessed the 5' RACE reads with MiXCR, giving one entry per CDR3 protein. The data show roughly 800,000 distinct CDR3 sequences, roughly 25% seen once. The same data also contributed to another study, on T cells of mothers and their children.

The sequenced sample consisted of blood. The receptors were sampled from a boy younger than 18 in good health. Both conserved end residues are part of each CDR3. Each record gives: clone size, J gene, D gene, V gene, CDR3 DNA, CDR3 protein. A D gene is named only where the DNA matches it firmly. Clone size is shown for a subset of rows, as once, few, many or a class of expanded clone.

abundance: few; j_gene: TRBJ1-5; d_gene: -; v_gene: TRBV7-9; CDR3nt: TGTGCCAGTACCAGAGAAAATCAGCCCCAGCATTTT; CDR3aa: CASTRENQPQHF
abundance: -; j_gene: TRBJ1-4; d_gene: -; v_gene: TRBV7-9; CDR3nt: TGTGCCAGCAGCTTGGCAAACGAGGAAGAAAAACTGTTTTTT; CDR3aa: CASSLANEEEKLFF
abundance: few; j_gene: TRBJ2-7; d_gene: -; v_gene: TRBV6-1; CDR3nt: TGTGCCCATGAAGGGGTCTTGTACGAGCAGTACTTC; CDR3aa: CAHEGVLYEQYF
abundance: -; j_gene: TRBJ2-7; d_gene: TRBD1; v_gene: TRBV6-1; CDR3nt: TGTGCCAGCAGTCCACTACCGGACAGGGGATCCTACGAGCAGTACTTC; CDR3aa: CASSPLPDRGSYEQYF
abundance: -; j_gene: TRBJ2-3; d_gene: -; v_gene: TRBV25-1; CDR3nt: TGTGCCAGCGGAAGGTTTGGAACAGATACGCCGTATTTT; CDR3aa: CASGRFGTDTPYF
abundance: -; j_gene: TRBJ2-5; d_gene: TRBD2; v_gene: TRBV5-5; CDR3nt: TGTGCCAGCAGCTCGTTGCCAGCGGGAGGGATCGAGACCCGGTACTTC; CDR3aa: CASSSLPAGGIETRYF
abundance: few; j_gene: TRBJ1-4; d_gene: -; v_gene: TRBV7-2; CDR3nt: TGTGCCAGCAGCTTAAGCGGCGGGTCTGATGAAAAACTGTTTTTT; CDR3aa: CASSLSGGSDEKLFF
abundance: -; j_gene: TRBJ1-3; d_gene: -; v_gene: TRBV12-3/TRBV12-4; CDR3nt: TGTGCCAGCAGTTTTCACTCTGGAAACACCATATATTTT; CDR3aa: CASSFHSGNTIYF
abundance: few; j_gene: TRBJ2-5; d_gene: -; v_gene: TRBV29-1; CDR3nt: TGCAGCGTTGCGGTAGGAGAGACCCGGTACTTC; CDR3aa: CSVAVGETRYF
abundance: -; j_gene: TRBJ2-3; d_gene: TRBD1; v_gene: TRBV7-2; CDR3nt: TGTGCCAGCACCGGGACAGATCGCACAGATACGCAGTATTTT; CDR3aa: CASTGTDRTDTQYF
abundance: few; j_gene: TRBJ2-1; d_gene: -; v_gene: TRBV29-1; CDR3nt: TGCAGCGTACTAACAGGGATTGGATACAATGAGCAGTTCTTC; CDR3aa: CSVLTGIGYNEQFF
abundance: -; j_gene: TRBJ2-1; d_gene: -; v_gene: TRBV2; CDR3nt: TGTGCCAGCAGTGAGCGACAGTATTCGGGCAATGAGCAGTTCTTC; CDR3aa: CASSERQYSGNEQFF
abundance: -; j_gene: TRBJ1-4; d_gene: TRBD1; v_gene: TRBV29-1; CDR3nt: TGCAGCGTGCAGGGTGGGACAGTTGAAAAACTGTTTTTT; CDR3aa: CSVQGGTVEKLFF
abundance: -; j_gene: TRBJ1-4; d_gene: -; v_gene: TRBV28; CDR3nt: TGTGCCAGCAGTTCCCGGGGGCCGGCTAATGAAAAACTGTTTTTT; CDR3aa: CASSSRGPANEKLFF
abundance: -; j_gene: TRBJ1-3; d_gene: -; v_gene: TRBV28; CDR3nt: TGTGCCAGCAGTCCCCTGTTCGGCACCATATATTTT; CDR3aa: CASSPLFGTIYF
abundance: -; j_gene: TRBJ2-5; d_gene: -; v_gene: TRBV25-1; CDR3nt: TGTGCCAGCAGCCCTTGGGCGGTCCAGGAGACCCAGTACTTC; CDR3aa: CASSPWAVQETQYF
abundance: many; j_gene: TRBJ2-3; d_gene: TRBD2; v_gene: TRBV7-2; CDR3nt: TGTGCCAGCAGCTGGACTAGCGGGGGCACAGATACGCAGTATTTT; CDR3aa: CASSWTSGGTDTQYF
abundance: -; j_gene: TRBJ2-3; d_gene: TRBD2; v_gene: TRBV10-3; CDR3nt: TGTGCCATCAGTGAATTATGGTCTAGCGGGAGTTCGGGTAATACGCAGTATTTT; CDR3aa: CAISELWSSGSSGNTQYF
abundance: few; j_gene: TRBJ2-7; d_gene: TRBD1; v_gene: TRBV3-1; CDR3nt: TGTGCCAGCAGCCAAACCTTTGTTGGGGACAGAGACTACGAGCAGTACTTC; CDR3aa: CASSQTFVGDRDYEQYF
abundance: few; j_gene: TRBJ2-7; d_gene: -; v_gene: TRBV11-2; CDR3nt: TGTGCCAGCAGCCATTATTTCGAGCAGTACTTC; CDR3aa: CASSHYFEQYF
abundance: few; j_gene: TRBJ2-2; d_gene: -; v_gene: TRBV5-5; CDR3nt: TGTGCCAGCAGCTTGTGGCGGGTGAACACCGGGGAGCTGTTTTTT; CDR3aa: CASSLWRVNTGELFF